These 3 T cell receptor beta chains were all obtained from the same sample, sequenced in a study of cytomegalovirus exposure and HLA in healthy donors. TCRdb keeps only in-frame clones here, not all; method: immunoSEQ multiplex PCR. Seen here are 100,000 to 150,000 clones, 85% to 90% observed once, and the top ten hold roughly 1.2%. The sample consisted of PBMCs. The receptors were sampled from a woman younger than 35 in good health and CMV-seronegative.

The chain employs TRBV7-9 and TRBJ1-1; no firm D call. The CDR3 totals 13 residues. Trimming removed 2 bases at V and 4 bases at J, with 8 bases between. Germline values: CDR1 SEHNR, CDR2 FQNEAQ (reference sequence). The CDR3 DNA follows: TGTGCCAGCAGCTTACTACAGCCCACTGAAGCTTTCTTT. Protein: CASSLLQPTEAFF.

The V call is TRBV13, the J call TRBJ2-4, with TRBD2 matching 11 bases. CDR3 length equals 16 residues. The germline gives CDR1 PRHDT, CDR2 FYEKMQ (reference sequence). The V gene end was trimmed by 5 bases and the J gene end by 3 bases; junction bases not matched to a gene: 6. In DNA, the CDR3 is TGTGCCAGCAGCGCGACTAGCGGGGTAGACAAAAACATTCAGTACTTC. Its protein product is CASSATSGVDKNIQYF.

The V call is TRBV29-1, the J call TRBJ2-1; TRBD1 might be the D (5 bases). Germline-derived CDR1 and CDR2 are SQVTM and ANQGSEA. The V and J ends lost 6 bases and 4 bases respectively, with 16 bases between them. The CDR3 has 14 residues. CDR3 bases: TGCAGCGTGATCCAGGGATTCCTTTACAATGAGCAGTTCTTC. The encoded protein is CSVIQGFLYNEQFF.